This T cell receptor (beta chain) was sequenced during a study of blood T cell repertoires in COVID-19. At the level of the study: Material from acute and convalescent COVID-19 was sourced from the United States, Italy and Spain. From T cells, B-cell-depleted T cells, or PBMCs came the material, which was cDNA or gDNA.

Trimming left V 0 bases short and J 0 bases short, with 7 bases between. CDR3 size: 15 residues. Per the germline V gene, CDR1 is SGHDN and CDR2 is FVKESK. Original processing methods: Amplification from reference gene primers served as the basis for estimated nucleated cell counts. This table comes from immunoSEQ multiplex PCR, and its TCRdb copy is limited to in-frame clones, with some not included. Clone size and the V and J calls come from that table; the DNA yielded D and trimming. The profile shows approximately 160,000 clones, roughly 80% of them singletons. The sequenced sample was peripheral blood. The rearrangement joins TRBV14 to TRBJ2-3; tentatively, D is TRBD2 (5 bases). The TCR originated in a woman of 80 years or more with acute or convalescent COVID-19. The CDR3 sequence is CASSQERTSTDTQYF. CDR3 nucleotide sequence: TGTGCCAGCAGCCAAGAACGGACTAGCACAGATACGCAGTATTTT.